What follows are 10 T cell receptor beta chains derived from one specimen sequenced in a study of T cells in Graves' hyperthyroidism and ophthalmopathy (dated by TCRdb to about 2019). Libraries were constructed by multiplex PCR. Instrument on record: Illumina HiSeq 2000. Amplification of TCR beta CDR3 regions was carried out from RNA transcripts. The TCR CDR3 was subjected to a first round of RT-PCR using the HTBI primer set and the Qiagen OneStep RT-PCR kit. Clones were called with MiXCR by TCRdb after fastp trimmed the public reads at Q25, and only in-frame beta chains were retained. Entries are consolidated by CDR3 protein sequence, retaining the most common genes and DNA. This sample is represented by some 760,000 distinct CDR3 sequences; 12% to 15% of them were singletons. Roughly 10% of the sample comes from the top ten. Input material: blood. The receptors stem from a woman in her late teens or twenties with Graves' hyperthyroidism.

This clonotype was seen ten or more times. V and J are TRBV12-3 or TRBV12-4 and TRBJ1-5; 7 positions agree with TRBD1. J lost 6 bases, V lost 1 base, and 9 bases had no gene match. The CDR3 runs to 16 residues. CDR3 sequence (DNA): TGTGCCAGCAGTTTAGATCTGACAGGGACTCGTCAGCCCCAGCATTTT. This codes for CASSLDLTGTRQPQHF.

The sample holds many counts of this clonotype. The chain employs TRBV11-2 and TRBJ1-1, with TRBD1 matching 7 bases. Losses at the gene ends were 4 bases for V and 5 bases for J; bases not matched to a gene: 10. CDR3 length: 15 residues. CDR1 SGHAT and CDR2 FQNNGV come from the germline V gene. The CDR3 is CASSSPHRGRTEAFF. The CDR3 DNA reads as TGTGCCAGCAGCTCCCCCCACAGGGGCAGAACTGAAGCTTTCTTT.

This clonotype was detected many times. The gene calls are TRBV18 and TRBJ2-1; 10 positions match TRBD2. The V gene's germline CDR1 is KGHSH and CDR2 LQKENI. The CDR3 extends over 17 amino acids. V dropped 3 bases and J dropped 4; count of bases not matched to a gene: 9. The CDR3 spells CASSPSGTSVPYNEQFF. The CDR3 bases are TGTGCCAGCTCACCTAGCGGGACTAGCGTACCATACAATGAGCAGTTCTTC.

This clonotype was detected many times. The chain is built from TRBV29-1 and TRBJ2-5, with TRBD2 as a possible D gene (6 bases). Germline CDR1 SQVTM, CDR2 ANQGSEA. Trimming took 4 bases from V and 5 from J, leaving 14 bases between them. The CDR3 has 13 residues. CDR3 sequence (DNA): TGCAGCGTTGTCATGGCAGGGAGGGAGACCCAGTACTTC. Encoded protein: CSVVMAGRETQYF.

This clonotype was seen many times. This chain connects TRBV7-3 to TRBJ2-3; D perhaps matches TRBD2 (5 bases). Germline V lookup: CDR1 SGHTA, CDR2 FQGTGA. The V end lost 3 bases, the J end lost 1 base, and 11 bases lay between the germline ends. The CDR3 is made up of 15 amino acids. The CDR3 DNA is TGTGCCAGCAGCTTCAGGCGGGCCGGCACAGATACGCAGTATTTT. The encoded protein is CASSFRRAGTDTQYF.

Many counts were recorded for this clonotype. A junction boundary mismatches the germline segment, possibly from a read error. V is TRBV20-1 and J is TRBJ2-1; maybe TRBD2 (6 bases). The germline V gene has CDR1 DFQATT and CDR2 SNEGSKA (reference sequence). CDR3 length: 13 residues. The CDR3 reads CSARDGGRNEQFF. CDR3 nucleotide sequence: TGCAGTGCTCGAGATGGAGGGCGGAATGAGCAGTTCTTC.

This clonotype came up a few times. The gene calls are TRBV19 and TRBJ1-5, with D perhaps TRBD1 (6 bases). CDR1 LNHDA and CDR2 SQIVND come from the germline V gene (reference sequence). The CDR3 length is 16 residues. Trimming took 6 bases from V and 0 from J, leaving 15 bases between them. Here the CDR3 DNA reads TGTGCCAGTAGGACGACAGGAGAATATAGCAATCAGCCCCAGCATTTT. It is translated as CASRTTGEYSNQPQHF.

The rearrangement joins TRBV28 to TRBJ1-5; the match to TRBD1 covers 7 bases. Germline lookup yields CDR1 MDHEN and CDR2 SYDVKM. CDR3 length: 14 residues. J lost 7 bases, V lost 2 bases, and 5 bases had no gene match. Here the CDR3 DNA reads TGTGCCAGCAGTTTAGGGAGGGGGCGACAGCCCCAGCATTTT. Translating gives CASSLGRGRQPQHF.

This clonotype appeared a few times. The CDR3 nucleotides read TGCAGCGTTGTCGCGCAGAACACAGATACGCAGTATTTT. Translating it yields CSVVAQNTDTQYF. The rearrangement links TRBV29-1 to TRBJ2-3; D is undetermined. V was cut by 4 bases and J by 2 bases, with 10 bases left in between. The CDR3 is 13 residues long. Germline values: CDR1 SQVTM, CDR2 ANQGSEA.

The gene calls are TRBV11-3 and TRBJ2-4, with TRBD2 matching 14 bases. CDR3 length: 18 residues. Germline loops: CDR1 SGHNT, CDR2 YENEEA. Trimming took 5 bases from V and 7 from J; bases not matched to a gene: 13. CDR3 in DNA: TGTGCCAGCAGCCTTCATTGGACTAGCGGGAGGTCGGGTAACATTCAGTACTTC. Amino acid sequence: CASSLHWTSGRSGNIQYF. Full variable domain (missing parts from reference TRBV11-3 and TRBJ2-4): EAGVVQSPRYKIIEKKQPVAFWCNPISGHNTLYWYLQNLGQGPELLIRYENEEAVDDSQLPKDRFSAERLKGVDSTLKIQPAELGDSAVYLCASSLHWTSGRSGNIQYFGAGTRLSVL.